This TCR beta chain was sequenced in a study of Ad26.COV2.S vaccination and SARS-CoV-2 variants. CDR3 size: 14 residues. J lost 0 bases, V lost 8 bases, and 4 bases had no gene match. The V gene's germline CDR1 is SGHTA and CDR2 FQGNSA. Treatment: roughly 19 received Ad26.COV2.S at low or high dose, single or two shots; 5 received placebo; per-sample allocation not given. At day 63 after the first vaccine or placebo injection, samples were drawn. Assay: immunoSEQ multiplex PCR; the TCRdb copy retains only in-frame clones and omits some. The table records approximately 450,000 clones, approximately 92% of them present only once.

The receptor comes from a person between 18 and 65 years old who received the Ad26.COV2.S COVID-19 vaccine or a placebo. V and J are TRBV7-2 and TRBJ1-1, with 9 bases matching TRBD1. This specimen consisted of peripheral blood, obtained in a trial of Ad26.COV2.S vaccine versus placebo. In nucleotides, the CDR3 is TGTGCCAGCCGCGGACAGGGGATGAACACTGAAGCTTTCTTT. Translating gives CASRGQGMNTEAFF. Based on the CDR3 plus reference TRBV7-2 and TRBJ1-1, the full variable domain is GAGVSQSPSNKVTEKGKDVELRCDPISGHTALYWYRQSLGQGLEFLIYFQGNSAPDKSGLPSDRFSAERTGGSVSTLTIQRTQQEDSAVYLCASRGQGMNTEAFFGQGTRLTVV.